This T cell receptor (beta chain) emerged from a study of shared clonotypes between healthy human individuals. Regarding the study as a whole: It was the non-shared clonotypes that had lower generation probabilities than clonotypes shared by all four donors.

Naive-designated CD8 cells lacked CD45RO, were positively enriched for CCR7, and omitted terminally differentiated effector memory CD45RA+ cells. Turning to this clone: Its antigen is not identified.

At deep level, the assay was performed. The authors loaded around 200 ng DNA, about 30,000 T cell genomes, into sorted-subset replicate PCRs. Sequenced by immunoSEQ multiplex PCR; TCRdb stores in-frame clones only, minus some. The repertoire holds over 2,000,000 clones, with about 94% as singletons. V shed 5 bases and J 4 bases; nucleotides not matched to a gene: 11. Germline values: CDR1 MNHEY, CDR2 SVGAGI. The CDR3 extends over 15 amino acids. Sequences were obtained from naive CD8+ T cells from PBMCs. The rearrangement links TRBV6-5 to TRBJ2-7, with 7 bases aligning to TRBD2. The TCR sequence derives from a man between 18 and 29 years old in good health. Some clones in this sample may be carry-over from other donors' samples. CDR3 region: CASSPRSRERYEQYF. The CDR3 DNA follows: TGTGCCAGCAGTCCCCGATCGCGGGAGAGGTACGAGCAGTACTTC.